These 22 T cell receptor beta chains share one sample of origin, sequenced in a study of T-cell reconstitution after alpha-beta-depleted transplantation in children. Unique molecular identifiers were used to barcode this TCRbeta library. TCRdb re-analysed the PCR reads in MiXCR, keeping a single row per CDR3 protein. Of about 640,000 distinct CDR3 sequences in the sample, roughly 13% were seen once. Sample: PBMCs, mostly from graft donor cells, taken 360 days after TCRalphabeta/CD19-depleted stem cell transplant. Receptors originate from a male patient between 10 and 17 years old who had a stem cell transplant for acute myeloid leukemia, so the T cells may come from the graft donor.

This clonotype was counted only a few times. This chain uses TRBV6-1 with TRBJ2-1; TRBD1 aligns across 7 bases. The V segment lost 8 bases and the J segment 4 bases; nucleotides outside the gene matches: 5. The CDR3 covers 13 residues. CDR1 MNHNS and CDR2 SASEGT come from the germline V gene. The CDR3 loop reads CASGDRAYNEQFF. The CDR3, as DNA: TGTGCCAGCGGGGACAGAGCGTACAATGAGCAGTTCTTC.

This clonotype was seen a few times. The rearrangement links TRBV12-3 or TRBV12-4 to TRBJ1-5, with D tentatively TRBD1 (6 bases). V lost 6 bases, J lost 9 bases, and 24 bases lay in between. This CDR3 is built from 16 residues. In DNA, the CDR3 is TGTGCCAGCAGCCAACTTGGGGGCAGTCCTTCCATGCCCCAGCATTTT. Protein sequence: CASSQLGGSPSMPQHF.

This clonotype was detected a few times. V gene TRBV7-9 combines with J gene TRBJ2-7; TRBD1 aligns across 9 bases. CDR1 is SEHNR and CDR2 is FQNEAQ in the germline V gene (reference sequence). The trim removed 6 bases at V and 7 bases at J, leaving 13 bases unmatched. The CDR3 has 15 residues. The CDR3 DNA is TGTGCCAGCAGTCGATCCCCGGGACAGGGCGCAGAGCAGTACTTC. As protein: CASSRSPGQGAEQYF.

This sequence joins TRBV28 and TRBJ2-6, with no clear D. The CDR3 contains 15 residues. Germline lookup yields CDR1 MDHEN and CDR2 SYDVKM. Trimming took 1 base from V and 0 from J, leaving 4 bases between them. The CDR3 sequence: CASSLLRSGANVLTF. CDR3 in DNA: TGTGCCAGCAGTTTATTGCGCTCTGGGGCCAACGTCCTGACTTTC.

This chain connects TRBV20-1 to TRBJ1-4; D uncertain. There are 15 residues in the CDR3. V was shortened by 1 base and J by 7 bases, with 16 bases between the two germline ends. The germline V gene has CDR1 DFQATT and CDR2 SNEGSKA (reference sequence). The CDR3 DNA sequence: TGCAGTGCTAGAGCCCCTAATCGTGGTGGTGAAAAACTGTTTTTT. It translates to CSARAPNRGGEKLFF.

The sample holds many counts of this clonotype. This rearrangement joins TRBV5-6 to TRBJ2-1; 10 bases line up with TRBD2. Germline assignment: CDR1 SGHDT and CDR2 YYEEEE. The CDR3 covers 16 residues. With 3 bases clipped from V and 8 bases from J, the junction kept 11 bases outside the gene matches. In nucleotides, the CDR3 is TGTGCCAGCAGCTCCCCATTCCTAGCGGGAGAAGATGAGCAGTTCTTC. Translating gives CASSSPFLAGEDEQFF.

The sample holds many counts of this clonotype. The chain has TRBV29-1 and TRBJ2-1, with TRBD1 as a possible D gene (6 bases). The CDR3 is 13 amino acids. V dropped 8 bases and J dropped 0 bases, with 11 bases sitting between them. CDR1 is SQVTM and CDR2 is ANQGSEA in the germline V gene. CDR3 nucleotide sequence: TGCAGCCACAGGGAAAGCTCCTACAATGAGCAGTTCTTC. As protein: CSHRESSYNEQFF.

This clonotype was seen ten or more times. The genes are TRBV12-3 or TRBV12-4 and TRBJ2-1, with 8 bases fitting TRBD2. The CDR3 spans 16 residues. V lost 1 base and J lost 8; bases outside the gene matches: 10. The DNA of the CDR3 is TGTGCCAGCAGTTTAGAACTAGCGGCGTTCAACGATGAGCAGTTCTTC. It translates to CASSLELAAFNDEQFF.

This clonotype came up a few times. This chain joins TRBV7-2 and TRBJ2-5, with D maybe TRBD2 (5 bases). V lost 2 bases, J lost 5 bases, and 21 bases lay in between. Germline V lookup: CDR1 SGHTA, CDR2 FQGNSA. This CDR3 spans 17 amino acids. The CDR3 loop is CASSLREFRLSFETQYF. The CDR3, as DNA: TGTGCCAGCAGCTTAAGGGAGTTTCGTTTGAGTTTTGAGACCCAGTACTTC.

This clonotype was counted between two and nine times. The V gene is TRBV6-1, the J gene TRBJ2-1; D may be TRBD2 (6 bases). CDR1 and CDR2 from the germline V gene are MNHNS and SASEGT. This CDR3 has 17 residues. Trimming pared 6 bases from V and 2 bases from J, leaving 20 bases between. CDR3 nucleotide sequence: TGTGCCAGCAGCCACACAAGTAGCGGAGACCCCTACAATGAGCAGTTCTTC. Translating it yields CASSHTSSGDPYNEQFF.

This chain uses TRBV6-1 with TRBJ2-5; D assignment may be TRBD1 or TRBD2 (5 bases each). V was pared by 8 bases and J by 2 bases, with 12 bases between. The CDR3 is 13 residues long. Germline V CDR1 and CDR2: MNHNS, SASEGT. The chain's CDR3 is CASGRDVQETQYF. The DNA of the CDR3 is TGTGCCAGCGGCCGGGACGTACAAGAGACCCAGTACTTC.

The rearrangement uses TRBV28 and TRBJ1-1; D might be TRBD1 (5 bases). Germline values: CDR1 MDHEN, CDR2 SYDVKM. With 4 bases removed from V and 0 bases from J, the gap between germline ends came to 9 bases. The CDR3 loop spans 14 amino acids. CDR3 loop: CASSWTRVNTEAFF. The CDR3 nucleotides are TGTGCCAGCAGTTGGACACGGGTGAACACTGAAGCTTTCTTT.

The chain is built from TRBV10-3 and TRBJ2-7; no firm D call. V was clipped by 0 bases and J by 0 bases, with 9 bases between them. In germline, CDR1 is ENHRY, CDR2 SYGVKD. This CDR3 has 15 amino acids. Here the CDR3 DNA reads TGTGCCATCAGTGAGTCCCGGACGAGCTCCTACGAGCAGTACTTC. Amino acid sequence: CAISESRTSSYEQYF.

The V gene is TRBV12-3 or TRBV12-4, the J gene TRBJ2-5, with 8 bases that match TRBD1. The CDR3 totals 16 residues. V shed 4 bases, J shed 4 bases, and the junction held 11 bases outside the gene matches. Here the CDR3 reads CASSSGQGGRGETQYF. The CDR3 nucleotides read TGTGCCAGCAGTTCAGGACAGGGAGGACGAGGAGAGACCCAGTACTTC.

This clonotype has just a few counts. The gene calls are TRBV4-3 and TRBJ2-7; possible D gene TRBD2, 6 bases. Per germline, CDR1 LGHNA and CDR2 YSLEER. Trimming took off 1 base at V and 6 bases at J, with 7 bases between the two ends. The CDR3 is 12 residues long. DNA of the CDR3: TGCGCCAGCAGCCAAGGGGGACTCGAGCAGTACTTC. It codes for CASSQGGLEQYF.

This clonotype was detected many times. V usage is TRBV6-2 or TRBV6-3 and J usage is TRBJ2-7; TRBD2 agrees at 10 bases. The CDR3 is 20 amino acids. Germline-derived CDR1 and CDR2 are MNHEY and SVGEGT. V lost 2 bases, J lost 1 base, and 17 bases stayed unmatched. The CDR3 spells CASSYNPTRLAGVGSYEQYF. CDR3 DNA: TGTGCCAGCAGTTACAACCCAACCCGGCTAGCGGGAGTCGGATCCTACGAGCAGTACTTC.

This clonotype was counted between two and nine times. The rearrangement links TRBV6-5 to TRBJ2-5; 11 positions match TRBD1. With V trimmed by 2 bases and J by 5 bases, 10 bases remained unmatched. Per the germline V gene, CDR1 is MNHEY and CDR2 is SVGAGI. CDR3 length: 17 residues. The CDR3 reads CASSYTPWTGGEETQYF. The CDR3 nucleotides read TGTGCCAGCAGTTACACGCCATGGACAGGGGGCGAGGAGACCCAGTACTTC.

The V gene is TRBV20-1, the J gene TRBJ2-7; 9 bases are shared with TRBD2. Germline CDR1 is DFQATT and CDR2 is SNEGSKA (reference sequence). With 1 base clipped from V and 3 bases from J, the junction kept 10 bases outside the gene matches. CDR3 size: 16 residues. CDR3 region: CSARVPAGGPGYEQYF. DNA of the CDR3: TGCAGTGCTAGAGTTCCAGCGGGAGGTCCTGGCTACGAGCAGTACTTC.

The rearrangement joins TRBV29-1 to TRBJ2-3; possible D gene TRBD1, 6 bases. This CDR3 has 15 residues. V dropped 2 bases and J dropped 1 base, with 13 bases sitting between them. Germline V gene sequence: CDR1 SQVTM, CDR2 ANQGSEA. The CDR3 DNA follows: TGCAGCGTTGAACTAGCACAGGGAGGCACAGATACGCAGTATTTT. Protein: CSVELAQGGTDTQYF.

This clonotype appeared many times. The chain employs TRBV12-3 or TRBV12-4 and TRBJ2-7, with D possibly matching TRBD1 (5 bases). The V end lost 6 bases, the J end lost 2 bases, and 11 bases lay between the germline ends. This CDR3 has 13 residues. The CDR3: CASRGRQTYEQYF. The DNA for the CDR3 is TGTGCCAGCAGGGGCCGACAGACCTACGAGCAGTACTTC.

CDR3 DNA: TGCAGCGTAAGGGTCGGGGCCAACGTCCTGACTTTC. It specifies CSVRVGANVLTF. The rearrangement links TRBV29-1 to TRBJ2-6; D unresolved. The CDR3 runs to 12 residues. V lost 6 bases and J lost 4, with 7 bases in between. CDR1 and CDR2 (germline): SQVTM, ANQGSEA.

The chain carries TRBV20-1 and TRBJ2-1; D perhaps matches TRBD2 (5 bases). Between the trimmed V and J ends, which lost 0 bases and 9 bases, there was a span of 15 bases. This CDR3 spans 14 amino acids. The germline V gene encodes CDR1 DFQATT and CDR2 SNEGSKA (reference sequence). This CDR3 reads CSAREDSPIGEQFF. The CDR3 DNA sequence: TGCAGTGCTAGAGAGGACTCCCCCATAGGTGAGCAGTTCTTC.